Presented here are 32 T cell receptor beta chains from one specimen sequenced in a study of blood T cell repertoires in COVID-19. Clones were sequenced by immunoSEQ multiplex PCR, and TCRdb holds only the in-frame ones, with some missing. The sample carries 180,000 or so clones, about 85% recorded once. Material for sequencing was peripheral blood. The receptors derive from a woman at least 80 years old with acute or convalescent COVID-19.

In this sample, this clone turned up a few times. The genes are TRBV5-1 and TRBJ1-1; D is undetermined. V shed 4 bases and J shed 8 bases, with 15 bases lying between them. Germline V gene sequence: CDR1 SGHRS, CDR2 YFSETQ. CDR3 length: 13 residues. The CDR3: CASSQPGSLEAFF. For the CDR3, the DNA is TGCGCCAGCAGCCAACCCGGGAGTCTAGAAGCTTTCTTT.

V is TRBV15 and J is TRBJ1-1; D remains ambiguous. CDR1 is LNHNV and CDR2 is YYDKDF in the germline V gene (reference sequence). The germline V and J ends were trimmed by 0 bases and 0 bases, with 11 bases remaining between them. This CDR3 is built from 16 residues. CDR3 nucleotide sequence: TGTGCCACCAGCAGAGATGCGGGATACATGAACACTGAAGCTTTCTTT. Translating it yields CATSRDAGYMNTEAFF.

This chain connects TRBV6-5 to TRBJ2-3, with 12 bases aligning to TRBD2. J gave up 2 bases and V 4 bases, and 4 bases lay outside the gene matches. Germline CDR1 reads MNHEY; CDR2 reads SVGAGI. There are 16 residues in the CDR3. The CDR3 reads CASSSGTSGLTDTQYF. The CDR3 DNA is TGTGCCAGCAGTTCGGGGACTAGCGGGCTCACAGATACGCAGTATTTT.

The J gene is TRBJ2-2, the V gene TRBV27; D call uncertain. Germline V gene sequence: CDR1 MNHEY, CDR2 SMNVEV (reference sequence). The CDR3 is 14 residues long. Trimming shortened V by 1 base and J by 5 bases, and 8 bases separated the two germline ends. Written as DNA, the CDR3 is TGTGCCAGCAGTTTATTGCAGACAACCGGGGAGCTGTTTTTT. It yields the protein CASSLLQTTGELFF.

The chain combines TRBV24-1 with TRBJ2-5, with TRBD2 identical over 8 bases. With 4 bases clipped from V and 1 base from J, the junction kept 13 bases outside the gene matches. CDR1 is KGHDR, CDR2 SFDVKD, per germline. The CDR3 loop spans 18 amino acids. CDR3 DNA sequence: TGTGCCACCAGTGAGCCCCGGGGGGGCGGGGGATCCCAAGAGACCCAGTACTTC. This gives the protein CATSEPRGGGGSQETQYF.

This clone was recorded only once. The chain has TRBV11-2 and TRBJ2-1, with TRBD2 identical over 12 bases. Trimming cost V 1 base and J 9 bases; bases outside gene matches: 4. Germline V gives CDR1 SGHAT, CDR2 FQNNGV. The CDR3 is 15 amino acids. CDR3 in amino acids: CASSLVTSGRGEQFF. As DNA, the CDR3 is TGTGCCAGCAGCTTAGTGACTAGCGGGAGAGGTGAGCAGTTCTTC.

CDR3 protein: CASSEGREGSGNTIYF. CDR3 in DNA: TGCGCCAGCAGTGAGGGCAGGGAAGGCTCTGGAAACACCATATATTTT. The V and J genes are TRBV10-2 and TRBJ1-3; the D gene is possibly TRBD1 (5 bases). V lost 2 bases to trimming and J lost 0 bases, with 11 bases between them. This CDR3 has 16 amino acids. Germline values: CDR1 WSHSY, CDR2 SAAADI.

V gene TRBV11-2 combines with J gene TRBJ2-7; D gene uncertain. The germline CDR1 and CDR2 sequences are SGHAT and FQNNGV. The CDR3 has 14 residues. Trimming took off 5 bases at V and 0 bases at J, with 11 bases between the two ends. The CDR3 region is CASSRSLSSYEQYF. The CDR3 region has the DNA TGTGCCAGCAGCCGGAGCTTGAGCTCCTACGAGCAGTACTTC.

This chain uses TRBV25-1 with TRBJ2-7; 7 bases agree with TRBD1. The V gene end was trimmed by 1 base and the J gene end by 9 bases; junction bases not matched to a gene: 9. In germline, CDR1 is MGHDK, CDR2 SYGVNS. This CDR3 is 14 amino acids long. The CDR3 loop reads CASSESSGQPGQYF. The DNA of the CDR3 is TGTGCCAGCAGTGAATCCTCGGGACAGCCCGGGCAGTACTTC.

The chain recombines TRBV5-1 with TRBJ1-4; TRBD1 aligns across 8 bases. The length of the CDR3 is 14 residues. The V gene's germline CDR1 is SGHRS and CDR2 YFSETQ. V shed 4 bases and J 7 bases; nucleotides not matched to a gene: 6. CDR3 nucleotide sequence: TGCGCCAGCAGCGGTCCCGGGACAGGTGAAAAACTGTTTTTT. Its protein product is CASSGPGTGEKLFF.

This clone showed up just once. The chain recombines TRBV2 with TRBJ2-3; tentatively, D is TRBD2 (6 bases). The germline V gene encodes CDR1 SNHLY and CDR2 FYNNEI. Trimming pared 6 bases from V and 1 base from J, leaving 14 bases between. The CDR3 loop spans 15 amino acids. The CDR3 region is CASSLGLSGTDTQYF. The CDR3 bases are TGTGCCAGCAGCCTCGGACTATCGGGCACAGATACGCAGTATTTT.

This rearrangement joins TRBV7-6 to TRBJ1-2; 10 bases fit TRBD1. Germline V gene lookup returns CDR1 SGHVS and CDR2 FNYEAQ. This CDR3 is 15 amino acids long. The trim removed 1 base at V and 7 bases at J, leaving 6 bases unmatched. Here the CDR3 DNA reads TGTGCCAGCAGCTTAGAAGAGACAGGGGGCGGTGGCTACACCTTC. Translation gives CASSLEETGGGGYTF. The full variable domain, completed using reference TRBV7-6 and TRBJ1-2, is GAGVSQSPRYKVTKRGQDVALRCDPISGHVSLYWYRQALGQGPEFLTYFNYEAQQDKSGLPNDRFSAERPEGSISTLTIQRTEQRDSAMYRCASSLEETGGGGYTFGSGTRLTVV.

CDR3 protein: CASSPTGNVATGELFF. The CDR3 coding sequence is TGTGCCAGCAGCCCAACAGGGAATGTCGCCACCGGGGAGCTGTTTTTT. The V and J genes are TRBV27 and TRBJ2-2, with D perhaps matching TRBD1 (6 bases). The germline CDR1 and CDR2 sequences are MNHEY and SMNVEV (reference sequence). Trimming cost V 6 bases and J 4 bases, with 18 bases left between them. The CDR3 totals 16 residues.

The rearrangement uses TRBV12-3 or TRBV12-4 and TRBJ2-7, with D hard to call. The ends were cut back, 5 bases at V and 4 bases at J, with 6 bases in the middle. The CDR3 totals 11 residues. In DNA, the CDR3 is TGTGCCAGCAGTCCAGGTTACGAGCAGTACTTC. Amino acid sequence: CASSPGYEQYF.

The chain couples TRBV7-9 to TRBJ1-2; 7 bases agree with TRBD1. This CDR3 has 18 residues. Trimming took 1 base from V and 0 from J; bases not matched to a gene: 11. The germline gives CDR1 SEHNR, CDR2 FQNEAQ (reference sequence). CDR3 coding DNA: TGTGCCAGCAGCTTAGAAGGGGGCCGCCTATACTCTAACTATGGCTACACCTTC. This codes for CASSLEGGRLYSNYGYTF.

This clone was seen a single time. The chain couples TRBV5-1 to TRBJ2-2; D not resolved. The V and J ends lost 4 bases and 6 bases respectively, with 19 bases between them. The V gene's germline CDR1 is SGHRS and CDR2 YFSETQ. The CDR3 spans 16 residues. CDR3 residues: CASSLHELRSAGELFF. As DNA, the CDR3 is TGCGCCAGCAGCCTACACGAATTGCGGTCCGCCGGGGAGCTGTTTTTT. Full variable domain (rest looked up from reference TRBV5-1 and TRBJ2-2): KAGVTQTPRYLIKTRGQQVTLSCSPISGHRSVSWYQQTPGQGLQFLFEYFSETQRNKGNFPGRFSGRQFSNSRSEMNVSTLELGDSALYLCASSLHELRSAGELFFGEGSRLTVL.

In DNA, the CDR3 is TGCGCCAGCAGCTTAATCGGACAGAACTACGAGCAGTACTTC. Its protein is CASSLIGQNYEQYF. The chain employs TRBV5-1 and TRBJ2-7, with D perhaps TRBD1 (6 bases). V lost 2 bases, J lost 3 bases, and 12 bases lay in between. Germline CDR1 reads SGHRS; CDR2 reads YFSETQ. There are 14 residues in the CDR3.

This chain uses TRBV6-5 with TRBJ1-5; 9 positions match TRBD1. CDR3 length: 15 residues. Trimming took 6 bases from V and 4 from J; bases not matched to a gene: 7. Per the germline V gene, CDR1 is MNHEY and CDR2 is SVGAGI. The CDR3 DNA is TGTGCCAGCAGGTGGGACAGGGTGGGTAATCAGCCCCAGCATTTT. Translated, it gives CASRWDRVGNQPQHF.

This chain joins TRBV19 and TRBJ2-7; a weak D match, TRBD2 (5 bases). Trimming removed 0 bases at V and 4 bases at J, with 13 bases between. The length of the CDR3 is 15 residues. CDR1 and CDR2 (germline): LNHDA, SQIVND (reference sequence). CDR3 in DNA: TGTGCCAGTAGTATAGACCTGTCCAGGAGGTACGAGCAGTACTTC. Protein product: CASSIDLSRRYEQYF.

This clone has just one count. At the DNA level, this CDR3 is encoded by other sequences in the same sample as well. The J gene is TRBJ2-7, the V gene TRBV5-1; 7 nucleotides align to TRBD2. Germline trimming cut 0 bases from V and 2 bases from J; bases unmatched to any gene: 5. Looked up from germline, CDR1 is SGHRS and CDR2 is YFSETQ. CDR3 size: 15 residues. The CDR3 is CASSLGGSLTYEQYF. CDR3 in DNA: TGCGCCAGCAGCTTGGGCGGGAGCCTGACCTACGAGCAGTACTTC.

The rearrangement uses TRBV5-4 and TRBJ2-4; D possibly corresponds to TRBD1 (6 bases). The V end lost 0 bases, the J end lost 4 bases, and 26 bases lay between the germline ends. The germline V gene has CDR1 SGHNT and CDR2 YYREEE (reference sequence). The length of the CDR3 is 20 residues. The CDR3 region has the DNA TGTGCCAGCAGCTTGGCTGCCGGGACAATGAAAAAGCAAATAAAAAACATTCAGTACTTC. Protein: CASSLAAGTMKKQIKNIQYF.

The CDR3 DNA sequence: TGTGCCAGCATGCGGGACAGCTATGGCTACACCTTC. This sequence encodes CASMRDSYGYTF. This chain joins TRBV6-5 and TRBJ1-2; 7 bases match TRBD1. The junction had 3 bases not matched to a gene; V was cut back by 7 bases and J by 4 bases. CDR3 length equals 12 residues. The germline V gene encodes CDR1 MNHEY and CDR2 SVGAGI.

The genes are TRBV30 and TRBJ1-5; perhaps TRBD1 as D (6 bases). Germline assignment: CDR1 GTSNPN and CDR2 SVGIG (reference sequence). Trimming shortened V by 4 bases and J by 3 bases, and 10 bases separated the two germline ends. The CDR3 length is 13 residues. CDR3 loop: CAWTDSLNQPQHF. DNA for the CDR3: TGTGCCTGGACGGACAGCCTCAATCAGCCCCAGCATTTT.

This chain joins TRBV5-1 and TRBJ2-7, with D possibly TRBD1 on 6 matching bases. The CDR3 sequence is 15 residues long. Germline V CDR1 and CDR2: SGHRS, YFSETQ. Between the trimmed V and J ends, which lost 2 bases and 4 bases, there was a span of 16 bases. The CDR3 DNA reads TGCGCCAGCAGCTTTGGGACGGGACACCGTTACGAGCAGTACTTC. It codes for CASSFGTGHRYEQYF.

This rearrangement joins TRBV6-5 to TRBJ2-1; TRBD2 might be the D (6 bases). Looked up from germline, CDR1 is MNHEY and CDR2 is SVGAGI. This CDR3 comprises 14 residues. V was shortened by 6 bases and J by 10 bases, with 19 bases between the two germline ends. The DNA of the CDR3 is TGTGCCAGCAGCCCGGGACTGTACGGCACGGAGCAGTTCTTC. Translation gives CASSPGLYGTEQFF.

V gene TRBV27 combines with J gene TRBJ2-7; D is unresolved. In germline, CDR1 is MNHEY, CDR2 SMNVEV (reference sequence). V lost 4 bases, J lost 6 bases, and 10 bases lay in between. The CDR3 has 12 amino acids. This CDR3 is CASSSPRAEQYF. CDR3 coding DNA: TGTGCCAGCAGTTCCCCGCGAGCCGAGCAGTACTTC.

This clone occurred once. The chain combines TRBV18 with TRBJ2-7; 13 bases map to TRBD2. V lost 6 bases and J lost 6; bases outside the gene matches: 8. The CDR3 consists of 15 residues. Germline CDR1 is KGHSH and CDR2 is LQKENI. The CDR3, as DNA: TGTGCCAGCTCTCCCTCCGGGACTAGCGGGACCGAGCAGTACTTC. Residues: CASSPSGTSGTEQYF. The full variable domain, in which reference TRBV18 and TRBJ2-7 provide the parts outside the CDR3, is NAGVMQNPRHLVRRRGQEARLRCSPMKGHSHVYWYRQLPEEGLKFMVYLQKENIIDESGMPKERFSAEFPKEGPSILRIQQVVRGDSAAYFCASSPSGTSGTEQYFGPGTRLTVT.

The chain uses TRBV5-4 and TRBJ1-5, with 9 positions matching TRBD1. The CDR3 loop spans 16 amino acids. The V gene's germline CDR1 is SGHNT and CDR2 YYREEE (reference sequence). With 4 bases clipped from V and 9 bases from J, the junction kept 14 bases outside the gene matches. The CDR3, as DNA: TGTGCCAGCAGCCCGCGGGGACAGGGCGGCCAATTGCCCCAGCATTTT. Its protein product is CASSPRGQGGQLPQHF.

The rearrangement joins TRBV7-3 to TRBJ2-1; no clear D gene. The length of the CDR3 is 14 residues. Germline loops: CDR1 SGHTA, CDR2 FQGTGA. V dropped 1 base and J dropped 5 bases, with 9 bases sitting between them. This chain's CDR3 is CASSLIGQDNEQFF. The CDR3 DNA reads TGTGCCAGCAGCTTAATAGGTCAGGACAATGAGCAGTTCTTC.

In this sample, this clone turned up a few times. This chain connects TRBV20-1 to TRBJ2-7; perhaps TRBD1 as D (6 bases). The germline gives CDR1 DFQATT, CDR2 SNEGSKA (reference sequence). V shed 6 bases and J shed 3 bases, with 9 bases lying between them. The CDR3 has 11 residues. CDR3 DNA sequence: TGCAGTGCCGGGACACTCTACGAGCAGTACTTC. This sequence encodes CSAGTLYEQYF.

The chain combines TRBV6-5 with TRBJ1-5, with no clear D. Germline V lookup: CDR1 MNHEY, CDR2 SVGAGI. The V end lost 5 bases, the J end lost 6 bases, and 11 bases lay between the germline ends. This CDR3 has 13 residues. This chain's CDR3 is CASSLSPGQPQHF. CDR3 nucleotides: TGTGCCAGCAGTCTGTCCCCAGGTCAGCCCCAGCATTTT.

The chain recombines TRBV3-1 (or the pseudogene TRBV3-2) with TRBJ2-7; D may be TRBD1 (5 bases). The V gene's germline CDR1 is LGHDT and CDR2 YNNKEL (reference sequence). The CDR3 runs 18 residues. Trimming pared 4 bases from V and 2 bases from J, leaving 24 bases between. The DNA for the CDR3 is TGTGCCAGCAGCCGAGGAATCACAGGCCCCCCAGGAACCTACGAGCAGTACTTC. It codes for CASSRGITGPPGTYEQYF.